The 27 T cell receptor beta chains below come from one sample, sequenced in a study of Ad26.COV2.S vaccination and SARS-CoV-2 variants. The sample's treatment: around 19 received Ad26.COV2.S at low or high dose, single or two shots; about 5 received placebo; per-sample allocation not given. Specimen acquisition occurred on day 63 following the initial vaccine or placebo injection. Repertoires were generated with immunoSEQ multiplex PCR, while TCRdb's copy carries only in-frame clones and drops some. The repertoire includes about 350,000 clones, 70% to 90% of them detected once, and 3.3% sits in the top ten. Here the sequenced sample was peripheral blood, taken in a trial of Ad26.COV2.S vaccine versus placebo. Source of these receptors: a person aged 18-60 years who received the Ad26.COV2.S COVID-19 vaccine or a placebo.

V usage is TRBV28 and J usage is TRBJ2-7; no clear D. Trimming shortened V by 10 bases and J by 2 bases, and 12 bases separated the two germline ends. CDR3 length: 12 amino acids. Per germline, CDR1 MDHEN and CDR2 SYDVKM. CDR3 loop: CATLQDPYEQYF. CDR3 nucleotide sequence: TGTGCCACCCTTCAGGATCCCTACGAGCAGTACTTC.

The chain links TRBV6-2 or TRBV6-3 to TRBJ1-5; no clear D gene. From germline, CDR1 is MNHEY and CDR2 SVGEGT. V lost 0 bases and J lost 2, with 11 bases in between. The CDR3 is made up of 16 amino acids. The CDR3 loop is CASSYSRGSGNQPQHF. In nucleotides, the CDR3 is TGTGCCAGCAGTTACTCCCGGGGATCAGGCAATCAGCCCCAGCATTTT.

This clone was seen just once. This chain links TRBV5-1 with TRBJ2-7, with a tentative D call TRBD2 (5 bases). V lost 3 bases and J lost 2, with 9 bases in between. Per the germline V gene, CDR1 is SGHRS and CDR2 is YFSETQ. The CDR3 is 13 amino acids. CDR3 coding DNA: TGCGCCAGCAGCTCGACCGGGACCTACGAGCAGTACTTC. Translation: CASSSTGTYEQYF.

The V call is TRBV6-6, the J call TRBJ1-2; D not resolved. The V gene's germline CDR1 is MNHNY and CDR2 SVGAGI (reference sequence). The CDR3 spans 14 residues. The V and J ends lost 4 bases and 4 bases respectively, with 13 bases between them. The CDR3 loop reads CASSLLTRVYGYTF. CDR3 nucleotides: TGTGCCAGCAGTTTACTCACGAGGGTCTATGGCTACACCTTC.

With respect to this clone: Other nucleotide sequences in the sample specify the same CDR3. The chain uses TRBV9 and TRBJ2-7; TRBD2 agrees at 8 bases. This CDR3 contains 15 residues. Per the germline V gene, CDR1 is SGDLS and CDR2 is YYNGEE. The V and J ends lost 0 bases and 2 bases, in that order; junction bases with no gene match: 4. DNA of the CDR3: TGTGCCAGCAGCGTAGGTAGCGGGACTACCTACGAGCAGTACTTC. It yields the protein CASSVGSGTTYEQYF.

The rearrangement links TRBV27 to TRBJ2-7; D remains unclear. Germline assignment: CDR1 MNHEY and CDR2 SMNVEV (reference sequence). CDR3 length: 14 amino acids. The V and J ends lost 5 bases and 1 base respectively, with 12 bases between them. The CDR3 spells CASSPKDVSYEQYF. As DNA, the CDR3 is TGTGCCAGCAGTCCCAAGGACGTATCCTACGAGCAGTACTTC.

V and J are TRBV6-5 and TRBJ1-1; 10 bases are shared with TRBD1. The CDR3 covers 14 residues. J lost 5 bases, V lost 6 bases, and 6 bases had no gene match. Germline CDR1 and CDR2: MNHEY and SVGAGI. CDR3 nucleotide sequence: TGTGCCAGCAGCCTAGACAGGGGGCTTACTGAAGCTTTCTTT. This codes for CASSLDRGLTEAFF.

This chain links TRBV11-2 with TRBJ2-2; the match to TRBD2 covers 8 bases. This CDR3 region has 15 residues. V lost 1 base to trimming and J lost 3 bases; unmatched junction nucleotides: 1. Looked up from germline, CDR1 is SGHAT and CDR2 is FQNNGV. The CDR3 here is CASSLVGGDTGELFF. The CDR3 DNA follows: TGTGCCAGCAGCTTAGTCGGGGGGGACACCGGGGAGCTGTTTTTT.

A note on this clone: A single base separates this from a much larger clone, so it may be a read error. V is TRBV5-6 and J is TRBJ2-7; TRBD1 agrees at 9 bases. The germline V gene has CDR1 SGHDT and CDR2 YYEEEE. This CDR3 region has 13 residues. The trim removed 4 bases at V and 2 bases at J, leaving 1 base unmatched. CDR3 nucleotides: TGTGCCAGCAGCCGACAGGGGGCCTACGAGCAGTACTTC. Protein product: CASSRQGAYEQYF.

The chain has TRBV6-2 or TRBV6-3 and TRBJ1-5, with 7 positions matching TRBD1. Per germline, CDR1 MNHEY and CDR2 SVGEGT. The V segment lost 0 bases and the J segment 4 bases; nucleotides outside the gene matches: 6. This CDR3 is 16 amino acids long. CDR3 protein: CASSYSVARGNQPQHF. CDR3 DNA: TGTGCCAGCAGTTACTCCGTCGCCAGGGGGAATCAGCCCCAGCATTTT.

The J gene is TRBJ2-7, the V gene TRBV7-2; D is perhaps TRBD2 (6 bases). The CDR3 covers 14 residues. Between the trimmed V and J ends, which lost 1 base and 6 bases, there was a span of 13 bases. Per germline, CDR1 SGHTA and CDR2 FQGNSA. The CDR3 sequence: CASSLDGSLLEQYF. The DNA for the CDR3 is TGTGCCAGCAGCTTAGACGGGAGCCTTCTCGAGCAGTACTTC. Combining the CDR3 with reference TRBV7-2 and TRBJ2-7 gives the whole variable domain GAGVSQSPSNKVTEKGKDVELRCDPISGHTALYWYRQSLGQGLEFLIYFQGNSAPDKSGLPSDRFSAERTGGSVSTLTIQRTQQEDSAVYLCASSLDGSLLEQYFGPGTRLTVT.

The chain is built from TRBV6-5 and TRBJ2-2; 10 positions agree with TRBD1. J was trimmed by 3 bases and V by 8 bases; bases with no gene match: 3. Germline values: CDR1 MNHEY, CDR2 SVGAGI. The CDR3 is 14 residues long. DNA for the CDR3: TGTGCCAGCCGGACAGGGGGATACACCGGGGAGCTGTTTTTT. This encodes CASRTGGYTGELFF.

The chain joins TRBV6-5 to TRBJ2-2; D gene uncertain. V lost 2 bases, J lost 2 bases, and 6 bases lay in between. The CDR3 runs 14 residues. Germline loops: CDR1 MNHEY, CDR2 SVGAGI. The CDR3 nucleotides are TGTGCCAGCAGTTACGACGGTAACACCGGGGAGCTGTTTTTT. It is translated as CASSYDGNTGELFF.

The chain uses TRBV9 and TRBJ2-7; weak D call: TRBD1 (6 bases). The CDR3 is 14 amino acids. V lost 3 bases and J lost 4, with 14 bases in between. Germline CDR1 is SGDLS and CDR2 is YYNGEE. The CDR3 loop reads CASSEGPQGYEQYF. CDR3 bases: TGTGCCAGCAGCGAGGGGCCTCAGGGGTACGAGCAGTACTTC.

The genes are TRBV3-1 (or the pseudogene TRBV3-2) and TRBJ2-7; D is undetermined. CDR3 length: 13 residues. The V and J ends lost 2 bases and 3 bases respectively, with 8 bases between them. Germline loops: CDR1 LGHDT, CDR2 YNNKEL (reference sequence). The CDR3 spells CASSQPGIYEQYF. DNA of the CDR3: TGTGCCAGCAGCCAACCGGGCATCTACGAGCAGTACTTC.

This chain uses TRBV5-5 with TRBJ1-4; D gene ambiguous. The V end was cut by 0 bases, the J end by 0 bases, with 9 bases between. The CDR3 is 16 residues long. Germline V CDR1 and CDR2: SGHKS, YYEKEE (reference sequence). The CDR3 loop is CASSLGRVATNEKLFF. In DNA form, the CDR3 reads TGTGCCAGCAGCTTGGGCAGAGTAGCAACTAATGAAAAACTGTTTTTT.

The chain joins TRBV29-1 to TRBJ2-5; the D gene is possibly TRBD2 (6 bases). CDR3 length equals 15 residues. With 6 bases removed from V and 0 bases from J, the gap between germline ends came to 17 bases. The germline CDR1 and CDR2 sequences are SQVTM and ANQGSEA. The CDR3 is CSVGLGGKYQETQYF. The CDR3 DNA sequence: TGCAGCGTGGGTCTGGGGGGAAAGTACCAAGAGACCCAGTACTTC. Filled out from reference TRBV29-1 and TRBJ2-5, the complete variable domain reads SAVISQKPSRDICQRGTSLTIQCQVDSQVTMMFWYRQQPGQSLTLIATANQGSEATYESGFVIDKFPISRPNLTFSTLTVSNMSPEDSSIYLCSVGLGGKYQETQYFGPGTRLLVL.

This chain joins TRBV5-4 and TRBJ1-4; D might be TRBD1 (6 bases). Germline loops: CDR1 SGHNT, CDR2 YYREEE (reference sequence). CDR3 length: 15 amino acids. The germline V and J ends were trimmed by 0 bases and 8 bases, with 14 bases remaining between them. CDR3: CASSLGGGAKEKLFF. The CDR3 DNA follows: TGTGCCAGCAGCTTGGGTGGGGGCGCCAAGGAAAAACTGTTTTTT.

The genes are TRBV6-5 and TRBJ1-4, with D unresolved. From germline, CDR1 is MNHEY and CDR2 SVGAGI. This CDR3 comprises 15 residues. Between the trimmed V and J ends, which lost 0 bases and 3 bases, there was a span of 8 bases. The CDR3 DNA sequence: TGTGCCAGCAGTTACTCGCACAGATCTAATGAAAAACTGTTTTTT. It specifies CASSYSHRSNEKLFF.

The rearrangement uses TRBV11-2 and TRBJ2-1; D gene uncertain. V was pared by 6 bases and J by 9 bases, with 12 bases between. CDR3 length: 12 amino acids. Germline CDR1 is SGHAT and CDR2 is FQNNGV. In nucleotides, the CDR3 is TGTGCCAGCAGTTTTTCATTCGGTGAGCAGTTCTTC. This sequence encodes CASSFSFGEQFF.

The chain uses TRBV3-1 (or the pseudogene TRBV3-2) and TRBJ2-7; 10 nucleotides line up with TRBD2. The CDR3 contains 15 residues. J lost 3 bases, V lost 2 bases, and 4 bases had no gene match. Per the germline V gene, CDR1 is LGHDT and CDR2 is YNNKEL (reference sequence). Here the CDR3 DNA reads TGTGCCAGCAGCCAAAGGACTAGCGGAATCTACGAGCAGTACTTC. Translated: CASSQRTSGIYEQYF.

This clone was observed a single time. This chain links TRBV4-1 with TRBJ1-2; weak D call: TRBD1 (5 bases). The CDR3 has 15 amino acids. The germline CDR1 and CDR2 sequences are MGHRA and YSYEKL. V was shortened by 0 bases and J by 4 bases, with 12 bases between the two germline ends. CDR3 coding DNA: TGCGCCAGCAGCCAAGAGTATGGGACCACCTATGGCTACACCTTC. It is translated as CASSQEYGTTYGYTF.

The J gene is TRBJ2-3, the V gene TRBV27, with TRBD2 matching 8 bases. Germline loops: CDR1 MNHEY, CDR2 SMNVEV (reference sequence). Losses at the gene ends were 6 bases for V and 0 bases for J; bases not matched to a gene: 2. The length of the CDR3 is 14 residues. CDR3 protein: CASSVAGSTDTQYF. The CDR3 DNA sequence: TGTGCCAGCAGCGTAGCGGGAAGCACAGATACGCAGTATTTT.

The chain carries TRBV30 and TRBJ2-1, with D possibly TRBD2 on 6 matching bases. V was clipped by 4 bases and J by 3 bases, with 10 bases between them. CDR1 and CDR2 from the germline V gene are GTSNPN and SVGIG (reference sequence). This CDR3 is 13 amino acids long. The CDR3 protein is CAWNMGGYNEQFF. CDR3 bases: TGTGCCTGGAATATGGGGGGCTACAATGAGCAGTTCTTC.

This chain connects TRBV16 to TRBJ1-5; D gene uncertain. The V end was cut by 1 base, the J end by 6 bases, with 4 bases between. The CDR3 covers 12 residues. Germline assignment: CDR1 KGHSY and CDR2 FQNENV. CDR3 DNA sequence: TGTGCCAGCAGCCAATACACTCAGCCCCAGCATTTT. Translated, it gives CASSQYTQPQHF.

Only a few counts were recorded for this clone. The V and J genes are TRBV7-2 and TRBJ1-3, with no clear D. V was shortened by 5 bases and J by 4 bases, with 18 bases between the two germline ends. CDR3 length: 16 residues. Germline CDR1 and CDR2: SGHTA and FQGNSA. CDR3 nucleotide sequence: TGTGCCAGCAGCCCGAGGCCAGCCCTCGCCGGAAACACCATATATTTT. It specifies CASSPRPALAGNTIYF.

The chain is built from TRBV23-1 and TRBJ2-2, with 10 bases identical to TRBD1. TRBV23-1 is noted as an ORF with a role that remains uncertain. This CDR3 has 19 residues. Germline trimming cut 0 bases from V and 4 bases from J; bases unmatched to any gene: 11. DNA for the CDR3: TGCGCCAGCAGTCAATCCACGACCGACAGGGGGCAGGGCACCGGGGAGCTGTTTTTT. Residues: CASSQSTTDRGQGTGELFF.